The present T cell receptor (beta chain) was sequenced within a study of blood T cell repertoires in COVID-19 (dated by TCRdb to 2020 to 2021). About the investigation overall: Samples covering the acute and convalescent phases of COVID-19 were provided by collaborators in the United States, Italy and Spain. The material from the prospective study consisted of cDNA or gDNA derived from T cells, B-cell-depleted T cells, or PBMCs. Deeply sampled blood TCRbeta repertoires from subjects exposed to, actively infected with, or recovered from COVID-19 were included in the dataset. The repertoires were released in a freely available public database meant as a resource for research on the immune response to SARS-CoV-2. Samples came from the ongoing ImmuneRACE study (first 160 participants) plus 1,254 subjects from 6 global collaborators. Nearly every sample came with metadata listing a de-identified subject ID, COVID-19 status, age in years and sex. Where available, HLA class I and class II types were taken from metadata supplied by the sample provider and were not determined by assay-based typing. Points the paper makes about the study in general: Clinical and demographic metadata were provided uncurated, with the amount varying by source and participant.

A word on this clone: The antigen it recognizes is unknown. No base qualities exist here, and no much larger clone lies one base off it.

TCRbeta CDR3 regions were amplified from genomic DNA by means of the immunoSEQ Assay, a bias-controlled multiplex PCR. The original methods were these. Within the assay, amplification of reference gene primers was used to estimate how many nucleated cells each sample contained. To quantify the absolute abundance of each unique TCRbeta CDR3 rearrangement, sequence reads were collapsed and filtered. For each sample, productive Simpson clonality was calculated as the square root of Simpson's diversity index across productive rearrangements. TCRdb mirrors the immuneACCESS table, restricted to in-frame sequences. Some clones are absent from its copies; in checked studies, under half trace to an unresolved V gene, and the reason for the others is unknown. The V and J calls and the clone size are those of that table, but D and trimming were determined from the DNA. In this sample the table shows about 9,000 clones, roughly 84% of which occur a single time. About a tenth of the sample is in the top ten clones.

Collaborating institutions collected whole blood in K2EDTA tubes following their own protocols. For TCRbeta analysis, collaborators shipped samples as frozen whole blood, isolated PBMCs, or DNA extracted from either of those sample types. The germline V gene encodes CDR1 SGHAT and CDR2 FQNNGV. Cut back by 0 bases and 4 bases, the V and J ends lie 6 bases apart. Spanning cysteine to phenylalanine, the CDR3 consists of 14 amino acids. The kept DNA is CDR3 alone, 42 bases in frame from the first base. This TCR was recovered from a human donor in a cohort sampled during active COVID-19. The sequence links TRBV11-2 to TRBJ2-2; a tentative D match to TRBD1 spans 6 bases. Sequenced sample: peripheral blood. The CDR3 region: CASSLEGATGELFF. The DNA sequence is given as TGTGCCAGCAGCTTAGAGGGGGCCACCGGGGAGCTGTTTTTT.